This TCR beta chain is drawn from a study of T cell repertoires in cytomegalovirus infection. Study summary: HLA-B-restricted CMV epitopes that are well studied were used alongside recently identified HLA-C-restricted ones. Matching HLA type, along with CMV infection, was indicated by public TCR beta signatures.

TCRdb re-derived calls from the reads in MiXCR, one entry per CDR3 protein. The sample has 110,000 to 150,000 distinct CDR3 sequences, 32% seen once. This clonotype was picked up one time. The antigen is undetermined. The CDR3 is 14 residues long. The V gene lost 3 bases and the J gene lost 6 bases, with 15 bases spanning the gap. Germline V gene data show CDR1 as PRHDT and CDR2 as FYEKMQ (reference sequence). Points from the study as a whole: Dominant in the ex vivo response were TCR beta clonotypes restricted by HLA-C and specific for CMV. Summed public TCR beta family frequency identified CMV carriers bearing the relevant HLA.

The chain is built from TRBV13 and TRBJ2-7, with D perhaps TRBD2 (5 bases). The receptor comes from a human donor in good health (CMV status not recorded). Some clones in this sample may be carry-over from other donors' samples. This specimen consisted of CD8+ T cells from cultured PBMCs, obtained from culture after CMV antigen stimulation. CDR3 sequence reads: CASSFRTGAGEQYF. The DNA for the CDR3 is TGTGCCAGCAGCTTTCGCACGGGTGCGGGCGAGCAGTACTTC.